These 26 T cell receptor beta chains originate from one sample sequenced in a study of T cells in Graves' hyperthyroidism and ophthalmopathy (dated by TCRdb to 2018 to 2020). Library preparation was by multiplex PCR. The reads were generated on an Illumina HiSeq 2000. TCR beta CDR3 regions were amplified from RNA transcripts. The TCR CDR3 was subjected to a first round of RT-PCR using the HTBI primer set and the Qiagen OneStep RT-PCR kit. TCRdb passed the public sequencing reads through fastp at Q25 and MiXCR, retaining productive beta sequences. CDR3 protein sequences are deduplicated, and each keeps its most common genes and DNA. For this sample there are about 400,000 distinct CDR3 sequences; roughly 14% appear just once. Together, the top ten hold about 12% of the sample. Sequencing was performed on blood. The receptors stem from a man aged 18-30 years with Graves' ophthalmopathy.

This rearrangement joins TRBV7-9 to TRBJ2-5; the D gene is possibly TRBD2 (6 bases). The CDR3 length is 14 residues. V lost 10 bases and J lost 1, with 16 bases in between. Germline loops: CDR1 SEHNR, CDR2 FQNEAQ (reference sequence). In DNA form, the CDR3 reads TGTGCCACCCGGAGGGCGTCCAGCCAAGAGACCCAGTACTTC. The encoded protein is CATRRASSQETQYF.

This clonotype was counted only a few times. The CDR3 spells CASSESILDHTNYGYTF. The CDR3 nucleotides read TGCGCCAGCAGTGAGAGCATCTTGGACCACACTAACTATGGCTACACCTTC. The V gene is TRBV10-2, the J gene TRBJ1-2, with unresolved D. Germline CDR1 reads WSHSY; CDR2 reads SAAADI. The CDR3 totals 17 residues. V lost 2 bases to trimming and J lost 0 bases, with 16 bases between them.

This clonotype was detected many times. Relative to the germline gene, one junction end is altered; a read error may explain this. The chain is built from TRBV7-7 and TRBJ2-1; D gene uncertain. Germline V gives CDR1 SSHAT, CDR2 FNYEAQ (reference sequence). This CDR3 has 15 residues. In DNA form, the CDR3 reads TGTGCTAGCAGTCCCAGCTTTGGCTCCTACAATGAGCAGTTCTTC. It yields the protein CASSPSFGSYNEQFF.

As to this clonotype: A read error may produce the germline difference seen at one junction end. This chain links TRBV7-7 with TRBJ1-1, with D hard to call. CDR3 length: 13 residues. Germline V gene lookup returns CDR1 SSHAT and CDR2 FNYEAQ (reference sequence). The CDR3 DNA reads TGTGCTAGCAGCCGTACTACGAACACTGAAGCTTTCTTT. Its protein product is CASSRTTNTEAFF.

The chain links TRBV19 to TRBJ1-2; TRBD1 is a possible D gene (5 bases). This CDR3 has 13 amino acids. Trimming stripped 3 bases from V and 5 bases from J, with 10 bases between. In germline, CDR1 is LNHDA, CDR2 SQIVND (reference sequence). The CDR3 DNA sequence: TGTGCCAGTAGTATGCAGGGTCAATATGGCTACACCTTC. As protein: CASSMQGQYGYTF. The entire variable domain, with the rest obtained from reference TRBV19 and TRBJ1-2, is as follows: DGGITQSPKYLFRKEGQNVTLSCEQNLNHDAMYWYRQDPGQGLRLIYYSQIVNDFQKGDIAEGYSVSREKKESFPLTVTSAQKNPTAFYLCASSMQGQYGYTFGSGTRLTVV.

This clonotype was detected many times. This chain links TRBV11-2 with TRBJ2-2; TRBD1 agrees at 7 bases. Unmatched junction bases numbered 7, after V lost 2 bases and J lost 7 bases. CDR1 is SGHAT, CDR2 FQNNGV, per germline. This CDR3 spans 15 amino acids. In DNA form, the CDR3 reads TGTGCCAGCAGCTTACAGGGGGAGATTAACGGGGAGCTGTTTTTT. Its translation: CASSLQGEINGELFF.

The chain links TRBV5-1 to TRBJ1-1; no firm D call. V was clipped by 0 bases and J by 6 bases, with 9 bases between them. Germline V CDR1 and CDR2: SGHRS, YFSETQ. This CDR3 region has 13 residues. The CDR3 protein is CASSLESWAEAFF. As DNA, the CDR3 is TGCGCCAGCAGCTTGGAGTCTTGGGCTGAAGCTTTCTTT.

The chain has TRBV5-4 and TRBJ1-2, with D possibly being TRBD1 (5 bases). V was pared by 3 bases and J by 4 bases, with 10 bases between. This CDR3 comprises 13 residues. Germline V gene lookup returns CDR1 SGHNT and CDR2 YYREEE (reference sequence). In DNA, the CDR3 is TGTGCCAGCAGCTCCGGGACTCGCTATGGCTACACCTTC. Amino acid sequence: CASSSGTRYGYTF.

This clonotype was detected many times. The chain is built from TRBV7-8 and TRBJ1-3; D call uncertain. This CDR3 comprises 13 residues. Germline CDR1 and CDR2: SGHVS and FQNEAQ. Trimming shortened V by 5 bases and J by 2 bases, and 7 bases separated the two germline ends. The CDR3 spells CASSPAAGNTIYF. As DNA, the CDR3 is TGTGCCAGCAGCCCTGCCGCTGGAAACACCATATATTTT.

This clonotype has a count of ten or more. The rearrangement joins TRBV2 to TRBJ2-5; TRBD1 matches 12 bases. V shed 6 bases and J 5 bases; nucleotides not matched to a gene: 10. The CDR3 has 16 amino acids. Germline assignment: CDR1 SNHLY and CDR2 FYNNEI. The CDR3 sequence is CASRPRGGTGGETQYF. DNA for the CDR3: TGTGCCAGCAGACCCAGAGGAGGGACAGGGGGCGAGACCCAGTACTTC.

This clonotype was detected many times. V gene TRBV18 combines with J gene TRBJ2-5, with TRBD2 matching over 12 bases. CDR3 length equals 16 residues. Unmatched junction bases numbered 5, after V lost 2 bases and J lost 4 bases. The germline gives CDR1 KGHSH, CDR2 LQKENI. CDR3 DNA sequence: TGTGCCAGCTCACCAAAGTCACTAGCGGGGGGAGAGACCCAGTACTTC. Protein product: CASSPKSLAGGETQYF. The variable domain in full, with the rest retrieved from reference TRBV18 and TRBJ2-5, is NAGVMQNPRHLVRRRGQEARLRCSPMKGHSHVYWYRQLPEEGLKFMVYLQKENIIDESGMPKERFSAEFPKEGPSILRIQQVVRGDSAAYFCASSPKSLAGGETQYFGPGTRLLVL.

In this sample, this clonotype turned up a few times. The chain joins TRBV29-1 to TRBJ1-4, with 9 nucleotides matching TRBD1. V lost 6 bases to trimming and J lost 8 bases; unmatched junction nucleotides: 16. Germline V gene data show CDR1 as SQVTM and CDR2 as ANQGSEA. There are 16 residues in the CDR3. CDR3 protein: CSVLPGTGPGKEKLFF. The DNA for the CDR3 is TGCAGCGTCCTTCCCGGGACAGGGCCGGGAAAGGAAAAACTGTTTTTT.

Only a few counts were recorded for this clonotype. The CDR3 sequence: CASSPYSSGNTIYF. The CDR3 coding sequence is TGTGCCAGCTCACCGTATTCCTCTGGAAACACCATATATTTT. The chain joins TRBV18 to TRBJ1-3; no reliable D call. Germline lookup yields CDR1 KGHSH and CDR2 LQKENI. The CDR3 contains 14 residues. V was clipped by 3 bases and J by 0 bases, with 6 bases between them. The variable domain in full, with the rest retrieved from reference TRBV18 and TRBJ1-3, is NAGVMQNPRHLVRRRGQEARLRCSPMKGHSHVYWYRQLPEEGLKFMVYLQKENIIDESGMPKERFSAEFPKEGPSILRIQQVVRGDSAAYFCASSPYSSGNTIYFGEGSWLTVV.

This clonotype was recorded many times. This rearrangement joins TRBV11-3 to TRBJ2-1; D is undetermined. Germline CDR1 is SGHNT and CDR2 is YENEEA. The CDR3 runs to 15 residues. Between the trimmed V and J ends, which lost 5 bases and 7 bases, there was a span of 18 bases. DNA of the CDR3: TGTGCCAGCAGCGTGGACGGCACCCCGAGGAATGAGCAGTTCTTC. Amino acid sequence: CASSVDGTPRNEQFF.

This clonotype has a count of ten or more. The chain combines TRBV20-1 with TRBJ2-1; weak D call: TRBD2 (6 bases). Trimming removed 6 bases at V and 5 bases at J, with 17 bases between. The germline V gene has CDR1 DFQATT and CDR2 SNEGSKA (reference sequence). This CDR3 spans 14 amino acids. The CDR3 protein is CSAVEWGLDNEQFF. The CDR3, as DNA: TGCAGTGCAGTGGAGTGGGGACTCGACAATGAGCAGTTCTTC.

This clonotype was recorded at least ten times. The rearrangement joins TRBV20-1 to TRBJ2-1, with 7 positions matching TRBD1. The germline V gene encodes CDR1 DFQATT and CDR2 SNEGSKA (reference sequence). The V gene end was trimmed by 1 base and the J gene end by 4 bases; junction bases not matched to a gene: 10. The CDR3 is 16 residues long. The CDR3 loop is CSARGPPGQLYNEQFF. The CDR3 nucleotides read TGCAGTGCTAGAGGGCCCCCGGGACAGTTATACAATGAGCAGTTCTTC.

The rearrangement uses TRBV28 and TRBJ2-3, with D tentatively TRBD2 (5 bases). V was cut by 6 bases and J by 2 bases, with 12 bases left in between. The length of the CDR3 is 14 residues. Germline V CDR1 and CDR2: MDHEN, SYDVKM. This CDR3 reads CASSQEAHTDTQYF. CDR3 DNA: TGTGCCAGCAGCCAGGAGGCTCACACAGATACGCAGTATTTT.

This clonotype was picked up many times. J is TRBJ2-4 and V is TRBV5-1; a weak D match, TRBD2 (6 bases). Germline V CDR1 and CDR2: SGHRS, YFSETQ. The CDR3 spans 12 residues. V lost 2 bases and J 8 bases, leaving 8 bases between the germline ends. In DNA form, the CDR3 reads TGCGCCAGCAGCTTCACGGGAGACATTCAGTACTTC. Translated, it gives CASSFTGDIQYF.

The chain joins TRBV7-9 to TRBJ2-1; perhaps TRBD2 as D (5 bases). The V gene's germline CDR1 is SEHNR and CDR2 FQNEAQ (reference sequence). This CDR3 has 16 amino acids. Trimming left V 3 bases short and J 4 bases short, with 16 bases between. CDR3 region: CASSFSLGGPYNEQFF. Here the CDR3 DNA reads TGTGCCAGCAGCTTCAGTTTAGGAGGACCTTACAATGAGCAGTTCTTC.

This clonotype was observed at least ten times. The chain carries TRBV20-1 and TRBJ2-1, with D possibly matching TRBD2 (6 bases). Germline CDR1 and CDR2: DFQATT and SNEGSKA (reference sequence). The V gene lost 5 bases and the J gene lost 10 bases, with 18 bases spanning the gap. The CDR3 sequence is 13 residues long. CDR3 residues: CSAHPGTRDEQFF. CDR3 DNA: TGCAGTGCTCATCCCGGGACTCGGGACGAGCAGTTCTTC.

This clonotype was counted at least ten times. The CDR3 sequence: CASSLGDLNQETQYF. The CDR3 nucleotides are TGTGCCAGCAGCTTAGGGGACCTGAATCAAGAGACCCAGTACTTC. V usage is TRBV11-2 and J usage is TRBJ2-5; D tentatively reads TRBD1 or TRBD2 (5 bases each). The CDR3 is made up of 15 amino acids. Germline loops: CDR1 SGHAT, CDR2 FQNNGV. V was trimmed by 1 base and J by 2 bases, leaving 11 bases between them.

V gene TRBV6-5 combines with J gene TRBJ1-4; D remains unclear. The ends were cut back, 0 bases at V and 5 bases at J, with 16 bases in the middle. Germline CDR1 MNHEY, CDR2 SVGAGI. This CDR3 has 17 amino acids. The CDR3 nucleotides read TGTGCCAGCAGTTACTCAATGTCTGGGGTCGGAAATGAAAAACTGTTTTTT. It translates to CASSYSMSGVGNEKLFF.

This clonotype was observed a few times. CDR3 amino acids: CASSLGSLGRNEQFF. The CDR3 DNA follows: TGTGCCAGCAGCTTAGGTTCTTTGGGGAGAAATGAGCAGTTCTTC. The chain has TRBV11-2 and TRBJ2-1; possibly TRBD2 for D (5 bases). Germline assignment: CDR1 SGHAT and CDR2 FQNNGV. There are 15 residues in the CDR3. V was trimmed by 1 base and J by 7 bases, leaving 14 bases between them.

About this clonotype: With a much larger clone just one base away, this may be a read error. The chain couples TRBV20-1 to TRBJ2-5, with 8 bases fitting TRBD1. Germline values: CDR1 DFQATT, CDR2 SNEGSKA (reference sequence). V trimming: 0 bases; J trimming: 1 base; junction bases outside the gene matches: 4. The CDR3 sequence is 15 residues long. CDR3 residues: CSAREDRESQETQYF. In DNA, the CDR3 is TGCAGTGCTAGAGAGGACAGGGAGTCCCAAGAGACCCAGTACTTC.

This clonotype was picked up many times. The chain recombines TRBV12-3 or TRBV12-4 with TRBJ2-2; D not certain. V gave up 5 bases and J gave up 6 bases, with 13 bases separating them. The CDR3 sequence is 14 residues long. DNA for the CDR3: TGTGCCAGCAGTACTACCTCCTCTGCCGGGGAGCTGTTTTTT. Encoded protein: CASSTTSSAGELFF.

This clonotype was seen a few times. The genes are TRBV29-1 and TRBJ2-2, with D perhaps matching TRBD1 (8 bases). The CDR3 runs 14 residues. Trimming removed 3 bases at V and 3 bases at J, with 11 bases between. Germline CDR1 is SQVTM and CDR2 is ANQGSEA. CDR3 nucleotide sequence: TGCAGCGTTGACACAGGGGGGGACACCGGGGAGCTGTTTTTT. The encoded protein is CSVDTGGDTGELFF.